One T cell receptor (beta chain) is described in this entry. Some clones are missing from TCRdb's copy, which holds only in-frame ones; the method was immunoSEQ multiplex PCR. The data show 640,000 or so clones, about 89% seen once. This sample is part of a study of shared T cell receptors in the human thymus. Germline values: CDR1 SGHVS, CDR2 FQNEAQ. With V trimmed by 5 bases and J by 2 bases, 9 bases remained unmatched. The CDR3 covers 17 residues. In addition, the sample was reused for a study of human thymus T cells. That study adds: Corrective heart surgery yielded the resections from which the thymus tissue came. Repertoires sampled from thymus and blood appeared biased in V and J gene usage. Reports from related research described highly overlapping thymic repertoires among unrelated individuals.

Sequenced material: thymocytes. The chain joins TRBV7-8 to TRBJ2-1; 10 nucleotides line up with TRBD2. The receptor was derived from a boy younger than two with a congenital heart defect. The CDR3 sequence is CASSPPLAGETYNEQFF. CDR3 DNA: TGTGCCAGCAGCCCCCCTCTAGCGGGAGAAACCTACAATGAGCAGTTCTTC.